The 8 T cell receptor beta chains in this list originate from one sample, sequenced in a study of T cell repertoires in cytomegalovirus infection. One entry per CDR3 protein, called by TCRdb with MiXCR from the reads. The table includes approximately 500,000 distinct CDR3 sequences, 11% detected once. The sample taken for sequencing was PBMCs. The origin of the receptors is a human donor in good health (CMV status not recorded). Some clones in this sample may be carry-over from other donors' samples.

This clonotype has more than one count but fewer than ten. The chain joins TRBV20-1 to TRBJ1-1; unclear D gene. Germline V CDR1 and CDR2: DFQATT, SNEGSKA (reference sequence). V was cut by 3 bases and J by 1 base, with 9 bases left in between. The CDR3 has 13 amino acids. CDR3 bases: TGCAGTGCTAGTTCGGGGAGGAACACTGAAGCTTTCTTT. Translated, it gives CSASSGRNTEAFF.

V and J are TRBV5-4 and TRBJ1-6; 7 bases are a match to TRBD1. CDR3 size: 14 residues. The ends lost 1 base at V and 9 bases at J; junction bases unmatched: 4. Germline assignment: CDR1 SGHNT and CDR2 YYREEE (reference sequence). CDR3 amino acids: CASSLRRQGSPLHF. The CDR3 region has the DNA TGTGCCAGCAGCTTGAGACGACAGGGTTCACCCCTCCACTTT.

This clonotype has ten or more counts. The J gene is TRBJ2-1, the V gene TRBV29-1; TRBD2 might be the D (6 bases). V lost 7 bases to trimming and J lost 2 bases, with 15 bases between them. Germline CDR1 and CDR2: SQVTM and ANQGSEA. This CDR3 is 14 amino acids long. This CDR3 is CSGAGISPYNEQFF. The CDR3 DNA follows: TGCAGCGGGGCGGGGATTTCCCCCTACAATGAGCAGTTCTTC.

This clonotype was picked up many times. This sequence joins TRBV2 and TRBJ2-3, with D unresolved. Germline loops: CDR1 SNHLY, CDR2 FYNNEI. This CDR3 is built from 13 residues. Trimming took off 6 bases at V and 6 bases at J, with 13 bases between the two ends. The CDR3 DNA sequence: TGTGCCAGCAGCGTTAACTGGGCGGATACGCAGTATTTT. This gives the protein CASSVNWADTQYF.

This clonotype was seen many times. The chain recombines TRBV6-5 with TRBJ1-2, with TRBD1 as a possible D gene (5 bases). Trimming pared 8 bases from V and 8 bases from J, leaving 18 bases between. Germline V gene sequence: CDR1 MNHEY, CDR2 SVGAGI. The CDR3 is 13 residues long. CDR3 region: CASGDDWKRGYTF. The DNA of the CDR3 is TGTGCCAGCGGGGACGACTGGAAAAGGGGCTACACCTTC.

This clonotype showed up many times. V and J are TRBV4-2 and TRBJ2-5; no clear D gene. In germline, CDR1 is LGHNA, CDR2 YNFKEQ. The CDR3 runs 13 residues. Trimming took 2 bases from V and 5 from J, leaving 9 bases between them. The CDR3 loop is CASSQLVYETQYF. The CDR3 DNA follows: TGTGCCAGCAGCCAACTAGTCTACGAGACCCAGTACTTC.

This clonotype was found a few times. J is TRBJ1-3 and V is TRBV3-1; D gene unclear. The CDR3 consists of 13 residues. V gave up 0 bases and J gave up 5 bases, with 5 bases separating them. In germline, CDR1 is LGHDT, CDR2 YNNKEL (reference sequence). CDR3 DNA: TGTGCCAGCAGCCAAGACAGACGAAACACCATATATTTT. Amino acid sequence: CASSQDRRNTIYF.

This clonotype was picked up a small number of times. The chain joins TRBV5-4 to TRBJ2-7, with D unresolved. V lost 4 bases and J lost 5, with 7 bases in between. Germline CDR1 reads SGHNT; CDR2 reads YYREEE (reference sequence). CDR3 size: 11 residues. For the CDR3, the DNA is TGTGCCAGCAGCCACGGCGACGAGCAGTACTTC. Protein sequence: CASSHGDEQYF.